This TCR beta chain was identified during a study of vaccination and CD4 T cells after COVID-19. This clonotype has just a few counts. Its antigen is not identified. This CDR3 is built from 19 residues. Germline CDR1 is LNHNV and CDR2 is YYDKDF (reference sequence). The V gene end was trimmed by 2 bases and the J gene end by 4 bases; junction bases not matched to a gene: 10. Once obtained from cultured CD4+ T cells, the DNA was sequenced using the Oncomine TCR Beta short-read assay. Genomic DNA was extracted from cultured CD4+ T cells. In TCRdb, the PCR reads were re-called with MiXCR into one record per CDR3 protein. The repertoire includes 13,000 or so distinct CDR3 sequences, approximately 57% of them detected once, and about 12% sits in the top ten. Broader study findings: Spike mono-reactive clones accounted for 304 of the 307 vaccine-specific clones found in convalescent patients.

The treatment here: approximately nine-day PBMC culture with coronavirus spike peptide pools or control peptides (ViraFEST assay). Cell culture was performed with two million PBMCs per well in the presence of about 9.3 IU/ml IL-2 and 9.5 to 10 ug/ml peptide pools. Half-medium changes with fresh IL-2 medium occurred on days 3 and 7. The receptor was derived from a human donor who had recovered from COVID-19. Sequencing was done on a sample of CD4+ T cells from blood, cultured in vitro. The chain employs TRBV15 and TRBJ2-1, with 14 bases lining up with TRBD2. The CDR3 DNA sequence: TGTGCCACCAGCAGACTACTGACCGGGACTAGCGGGAGATACAATGAGCAGTTCTTC. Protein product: CATSRLLTGTSGRYNEQFF.